The clone carrying this T cell receptor (beta chain) showed up many times. TCRdb ran MiXCR on the 5' RACE reads and lists one entry per CDR3 protein. This sample has fewer than 80,000 distinct CDR3 sequences, with over 9% found just once. This sample is drawn from a study of early T cells in non-severe SARS-CoV-2 infection. Study in general: Sequencing of unsorted whole blood was done on bulk RNA, leaving chains unpaired.

The germline V gene has CDR1 LGHDT and CDR2 YNNKEL (reference sequence). The CDR3 covers 16 residues. V was clipped by 0 bases and J by 2 bases; unmatched bases: 4. Sample: whole blood. This TCR came from an adult who was a healthcare worker with PCR-confirmed SARS-CoV-2 infection or an uninfected control (not recorded which). The rearrangement joins TRBV3-1 to TRBJ2-4; 7 bases match TRBD1. For the CDR3, the DNA is TGTGCCAGCAGCCAAGACCTGACAGGGACCAAAAACATTCAGTACTTC. This encodes CASSQDLTGTKNIQYF. Complete variable domain (other parts from reference TRBV3-1 and TRBJ2-4): DTAVSQTPKYLVTQMGNDKSIKCEQNLGHDTMYWYKQDSKKFLKIMFSYNNKELIINETVPNRFSPKSPDKAHLNLHINSLELGDSAVYFCASSQDLTGTKNIQYFGAGTRLSVL.